This T cell receptor (beta chain) stems from a study of shared clonotypes between healthy human individuals. About this clone: Antigen unknown.

Findings and caveats of the study: Rarefaction showed that sequencing of sorted subsets was incomplete (despite large depth).

Template for every sorted-subset replicate PCR totaled around 200 ng DNA, 30,000 to 35,000 T cell genomes. Here immunoSEQ multiplex PCR was the method, and the copy in TCRdb shows in-frame clones only, minus some. This table has approximately 530,000 clones, 90% to 97% appearing once. Input material: naive CD4+ T cells sorted from blood. Regarding subset: CD45RA+ positively selected. The sequence was collected from a woman between 25 and 40 years old in good health.

The chain's CDR3 is CASSIQTRGGNQPQHF. CDR3 nucleotides: TGTGCCAGTAGTATTCAGACGAGGGGAGGCAATCAGCCCCAGCATTTT. The chain uses TRBV19 and TRBJ1-5, with a tentative D call TRBD1 (5 bases). The CDR3 sequence is 16 residues long. CDR1 is LNHDA, CDR2 SQIVND, per germline (reference sequence). Trimming took off 3 bases at V and 2 bases at J, with 14 bases between the two ends.